The 17 T cell receptor beta chains in this list originate from one sample, sequenced in a study of beta chain features in type 1 diabetes. Expressed TCRB transcripts got sequenced, as all isolated RNA was reverse transcribed. Libraries were prepared by immunoSEQ multiplex PCR; TCRdb keeps only in-frame clonotypes and omits some of them. The sample has under 350,000 clones, 8% seen once; the top ten hold more than 0.9%. Sample: central memory CD4+ T cells from blood. The receptors originated from a woman under 30 in good health.

This clone was seen more than once but under ten times. The chain uses TRBV9 and TRBJ1-2; TRBD1 might be the D (5 bases). The CDR3 length is 13 residues. Trimming pared 0 bases from V and 12 bases from J, leaving 15 bases between. Per germline, CDR1 SGDLS and CDR2 YYNGEE. CDR3: CASSVGQNGGHTF. The CDR3 bases are TGTGCCAGCAGCGTAGGCCAGAACGGGGGACACACCTTC. Drawing the rest from reference TRBV9 and TRBJ1-2, the complete variable domain is DSGVTQTPKHLITATGQRVTLRCSPRSGDLSVYWYQQSLDQGLQFLIQYYNGEERAKGNILERFSAQQFPDLHSELNLSSLELGDSALYFCASSVGQNGGHTFGSGTRLTVV.

This clone came up many times. For the CDR3, the DNA is TGTGCCAGCAGCTTTAAGTCTAACACTGAAGCTTTCTTT. Translation gives CASSFKSNTEAFF. The V and J genes are TRBV5-4 and TRBJ1-1; no clear D gene. Trimming pared 2 bases from V and 2 bases from J, leaving 7 bases between. Germline V gene lookup returns CDR1 SGHNT and CDR2 YYREEE (reference sequence). There are 13 residues in the CDR3.

The chain is built from TRBV7-9 and TRBJ2-1; the D is unclear. The CDR3 covers 17 residues. Germline CDR1 SEHNR, CDR2 FQNEAQ (reference sequence). V was clipped by 3 bases and J by 9 bases, with 24 bases between them. The CDR3 here is CASSLPVDRPRSGEQFF. CDR3 in DNA: TGTGCCAGCAGCTTGCCCGTAGACCGGCCCCGCAGTGGTGAGCAGTTCTTC.

The gene calls are TRBV27 and TRBJ2-2; TRBD2 might be the D (5 bases). CDR3 size: 17 residues. Germline values: CDR1 MNHEY, CDR2 SMNVEV (reference sequence). The V end lost 6 bases, the J end lost 1 base, and 18 bases lay between the germline ends. The CDR3 reads CASSQPSGRMNTGELFF. CDR3 nucleotide sequence: TGTGCCAGCAGCCAACCAAGCGGACGAATGAACACCGGGGAGCTGTTTTTT.

In its sample, this clone was seen a few times. This chain uses TRBV2 with TRBJ1-5; tentatively, D is TRBD1 (5 bases). Trimming removed 6 bases from V and 3 bases from J, with 12 bases in between. Germline CDR1 reads SNHLY; CDR2 reads FYNNEI. The CDR3 runs to 14 residues. This CDR3 is CASRKTANNQPQHF. CDR3 DNA sequence: TGTGCCAGCAGGAAGACAGCTAACAATCAGCCCCAGCATTTT.

This clone has only a few counts. CDR3 region: CASPSTVTYEQYV. CDR3 DNA: TGTGCCAGCCCAAGCACAGTGACCTACGAGCAGTACGTC. The gene calls are TRBV25-1 and TRBJ2-7; D is uncertain. Between the trimmed V and J ends, which lost 8 bases and 2 bases, there was a span of 13 bases. The CDR3 runs to 13 residues. Per the germline V gene, CDR1 is MGHDK and CDR2 is SYGVNS.

This clone was detected only a few times. The V call is TRBV7-6, the J call TRBJ2-5; no reliable D call. V was clipped by 5 bases and J by 2 bases, with 9 bases between them. The CDR3 loop spans 13 amino acids. CDR1 and CDR2 from the germline V gene are SGHVS and FNYEAQ. Written as DNA, the CDR3 is TGTGCCAGCAGCCTGGAAAGACAAGAGACCCAGTACTTC. Translating gives CASSLERQETQYF.

The J gene is TRBJ2-3, the V gene TRBV5-6, with a tentative D call TRBD1 (6 bases). The CDR3 sequence is 16 residues long. Germline V gene lookup returns CDR1 SGHDT and CDR2 YYEEEE. Trimming cost V 0 bases and J 9 bases, with 20 bases left between them. The DNA for the CDR3 is TGTGCCAGCAGCTTGGGCCAGGGGAAGGGGGTACAGACGCAGTATTTT. Its protein product is CASSLGQGKGVQTQYF.

There are a few counts of this clone. The rearrangement joins TRBV5-6 to TRBJ2-1; D is uncertain. The CDR3 runs 14 residues. Germline V gene data show CDR1 as SGHDT and CDR2 as YYEEEE. Trimming cost V 4 bases and J 7 bases, with 15 bases left between them. CDR3 DNA: TGTGCCAGCAGCCCCGTTGTACAACGGAATGAGCAGTTCTTC. Its protein product is CASSPVVQRNEQFF. The full variable domain, in which reference TRBV5-6 and TRBJ2-1 provide the parts outside the CDR3, is DAGVTQSPTHLIKTRGQQVTLRCSPKSGHDTVSWYQQALGQGPQFIFQYYEEEERQRGNFPDRFSGHQFPNYSSELNVNALLLGDSALYLCASSPVVQRNEQFFGPGTRLTVL.

This chain uses TRBV5-1 with TRBJ1-2; D uncertain. Germline V lookup: CDR1 SGHRS, CDR2 YFSETQ. CDR3 length equals 13 residues. Trimming pared 0 bases from V and 7 bases from J, leaving 10 bases between. The CDR3 bases are TGCGCCAGCAGCTTGGTGGGTTCGGGTGGCTACACCTTC. It yields the protein CASSLVGSGGYTF.

This sequence joins TRBV13 and TRBJ2-3; D unresolved. Germline CDR1 and CDR2: PRHDT and FYEKMQ (reference sequence). This CDR3 has 16 amino acids. V gave up 0 bases and J gave up 6 bases, with 16 bases separating them. In DNA, the CDR3 is TGTGCCAGCAGCTTAGGCCTCGCCATCCGGTCTGATACGCAGTATTTT. As protein: CASSLGLAIRSDTQYF.

J is TRBJ2-5 and V is TRBV14; D perhaps matches TRBD2 (5 bases). CDR3 length: 17 amino acids. V was pared by 4 bases and J by 3 bases, with 21 bases between. The germline V gene has CDR1 SGHDN and CDR2 FVKESK. The CDR3, as DNA: TGTGCCAGCAGCCCGAACTCCGGGGTAGCCGGGAAAGAGACCCAGTACTTC. Translating it yields CASSPNSGVAGKETQYF.

This clone occurred a few times. CDR3 region: CASSPAPGEVEQFF. In DNA form, the CDR3 reads TGCGCCAGCAGCCCCGCCCCCGGAGAAGTAGAGCAGTTCTTC. V usage is TRBV5-1 and J usage is TRBJ2-1; D is uncertain. Germline V gene data show CDR1 as SGHRS and CDR2 as YFSETQ. The V and J ends lost 4 bases and 10 bases respectively, with 18 bases between them. The CDR3 is 14 residues long.

This clone was seen a handful of times. CDR3 in DNA: TGTGCCAGCAGCTCCCGAGGAGCGGGAGCCTACGAGCAGTACTTC. Translation: CASSSRGAGAYEQYF. V gene TRBV7-2 combines with J gene TRBJ2-7, with 8 nucleotides matching TRBD2. This CDR3 contains 15 residues. CDR1 SGHTA and CDR2 FQGNSA come from the germline V gene. J was trimmed by 2 bases and V by 4 bases; bases with no gene match: 7.

The chain is built from TRBV4-2 and TRBJ2-1; 8 nucleotides align to TRBD2. Per the germline V gene, CDR1 is LGHNA and CDR2 is YNFKEQ. The CDR3 covers 16 residues. The V and J ends lost 0 bases and 5 bases, in that order; junction bases with no gene match: 6. The DNA of the CDR3 is TGTGCCAGCAGCCAAGATGCGAGCGGGAGAAACAATGAGCAGTTCTTC. Protein: CASSQDASGRNNEQFF.

This chain connects TRBV18 to TRBJ2-2; D remains unclear. Germline V gene sequence: CDR1 KGHSH, CDR2 LQKENI. The CDR3 length is 14 residues. Trimming shortened V by 6 bases and J by 0 bases, and 8 bases separated the two germline ends. The CDR3 nucleotides read TGTGCCAGCTCGAAGTCCGCGAACACCGGGGAGCTGTTTTTT. It yields the protein CASSKSANTGELFF.

On this clone: Additional DNA sequences in this sample encode the identical CDR3. The chain carries TRBV7-3 and TRBJ2-5; D uncertain. V gave up 3 bases and J gave up 3 bases, with 8 bases separating them. This CDR3 comprises 13 residues. Germline CDR1 and CDR2: SGHTA and FQGTGA. CDR3 in DNA: TGTGCCAGCAGCTTCGGACGGGAAGAGACCCAGTACTTC. It translates to CASSFGREETQYF. The complete variable domain, with remaining parts taken from reference TRBV7-3 and TRBJ2-5, reads GAGVSQTPSNKVTEKGKYVELRCDPISGHTALYWYRQSLGQGPEFLIYFQGTGAADDSGLPNDRFFAVRPEGSVSTLKIQRTERGDSAVYLCASSFGREETQYFGPGTRLLVL.